Listed below are T cell receptor beta chains from one sample, sequenced in a study of blood T cells in healthy people across ages. TCRdb passed the 5' RACE reads through MiXCR, listing each CDR3 protein once. The table lists fewer than 750,000 distinct CDR3 sequences, around half of them singletons, with 20% to 25% in the top ten. Sequencing was performed on blood. These receptor sequences come from a man at least 80 years old in good health. CDR3s include the opening cysteine and the closing phenylalanine or tryptophan. D genes are given only for firm matches. Not every row has a clone size; where given, it reads once, few, many or a size class.

j_call,d_call,v_call,clone_size,cdr3_nt,cdr3_aa
TRBJ2-3,.,TRBV21-1,.,TGTGCCAGCAGCAAAGAAGCTAGCGGGAGGCATAACACAGATACGCAGTATTTT,CASSKEASGRHNTDTQYF
TRBJ1-2,TRBD1,TRBV7-2,.,TGTGCCAGCAGCACCCTTTCGACAGGGGTAGGGTATGGCTACACCTTC,CASSTLSTGVGYGYTF
TRBJ2-7,TRBD2,TRBV18,few,TGTGCCAGCTCACTTACTAGCGGAGAAGCCTACGAGCAGTACTTC,CASSLTSGEAYEQYF
TRBJ2-1,TRBD2,TRBV6-1,many,TGTGCCAGCAGTGACCTAGCGGGAGGTTCCTACAATGAGCAGTTCTTC,CASSDLAGGSYNEQFF
TRBJ1-1,.,TRBV7-3,once,TGTGCCAGCAGCTTAAGAGACAGTATGAACACTGAAGCTTTCTTT,CASSLRDSMNTEAFF
TRBJ2-7,TRBD1,TRBV7-9,.,TGTGCCAGCAGTTCCAGGGGGCGAGGCTACGAGCAGTACTTC,CASSSRGRGYEQYF
TRBJ2-1,TRBD2,TRBV7-2,.,TGTGCCAGCAGCTTCTCGACTAGCGGCTCCTACAATGAGCAGTTCTTC,CASSFSTSGSYNEQFF
TRBJ2-1,TRBD2,TRBV6-2/TRBV6-3,.,TGTGCCAGCAGCCCACGTTCTAGCGGGGTTTACAATGAGCAGTTCTTC,CASSPRSSGVYNEQFF
TRBJ2-6,TRBD1,TRBV7-2,.,TGTGCCAGCAGCTCCCAAAGTGGTCGGACAGGGGACTCTGGGGCCAACGTCCTGACTTTC,CASSSQSGRTGDSGANVLTF
TRBJ2-2,.,TRBV7-9,.,TGTGCCAGCAGGACAGCGGGACAGAACACCGGGGAGCTGTTTTTT,CASRTAGQNTGELFF
TRBJ1-1,.,TRBV20-1,.,TGCAGTGCCTACCTTGACCCGGCCGCTTTCTTT,CSAYLDPAAFF
TRBJ2-1,.,TRBV27,.,TGTACCAGCAGTTCATGGAGCTCCTACAATGAGCAGTTCTTC,CTSSSWSSYNEQFF
TRBJ2-3,.,TRBV5-1,few,TGCGCCAGCAGCTTAGGATCCCCCCCCGGGGATACGCAGTATTTT,CASSLGSPPGDTQYF
TRBJ2-7,TRBD1,TRBV20-1,.,TGCAGTGCTAGAGATGGAGGGACAGGGTCCTACGAGCAGTACTTC,CSARDGGTGSYEQYF
TRBJ2-2,.,TRBV9,.,TGTGCCAGCAGCCCCCTATCCCGAGTGGAGTACACCGGGGAGCTGTTTTTT,CASSPLSRVEYTGELFF
TRBJ2-7,TRBD2,TRBV6-2/TRBV6-3,.,TGTGCCAGCAGACCTAGCGGATCCCGCTACGAGCAGTACTTC,CASRPSGSRYEQYF
TRBJ2-5,TRBD1,TRBV3-1,.,TGTGCCAGCAGCCGAGGACAGGGAGTAGGGAATGAGCAGTACTTC,CASSRGQGVGNEQYF
TRBJ2-1,TRBD2,TRBV3-1,once,TGTGCCAGCAGCATAGGACTAGCGGGCTACAATGAGCAGTTCTTC,CASSIGLAGYNEQFF
TRBJ2-5,.,TRBV29-1,.,TGCAGCGTCCAGGGGGGGGGTTTTCAAGAGACCCAGTACTTC,CSVQGGGFQETQYF
TRBJ2-5,.,TRBV12-3/TRBV12-4,few,TGTGCCAGCAGTTTCGGTGGGAACTACCAAGAGACCCAGTACTTC,CASSFGGNYQETQYF
TRBJ1-4,TRBD1,TRBV9,.,TGTGCCAGCAGCGGAGGGCCGCAGGGGGCAAGGGAAAAACTGTTTTTT,CASSGGPQGAREKLFF
TRBJ2-2,TRBD1,TRBV7-3,.,TGTGCCAGCAGTCGACAGGGGGCCACCGGGGAGCTGTTTTTT,CASSRQGATGELFF
TRBJ1-1,TRBD1,TRBV6-5,many,TGTGCCAGCAGGAATGACAGGGATCAAGCTTTCTTT,CASRNDRDQAFF
TRBJ2-5,.,TRBV6-5,.,TGTGCCAGCAGTTATTCACCGAAAGAGACCCAGTACTTC,CASSYSPKETQYF
TRBJ2-1,.,TRBV11-2,.,TGTGCCAGCAGCTTAGGGGAAGGTGAGCAGTTCTTC,CASSLGEGEQFF
TRBJ1-1,.,TRBV4-3,.,TGCGCCAGCAGCCAAGATCTGAGGAACACTGAAGCTTTCTTT,CASSQDLRNTEAFF
TRBJ2-1,TRBD1,TRBV7-2,few,TGTGCCAGCAGCTTACGGCCCGGGACAGACAATGAGCAGTTCTTC,CASSLRPGTDNEQFF
TRBJ2-1,TRBD2,TRBV7-8,few,TGTGCCAGCAGCTTTCAAGCTGAGGTAGCGGGTGAGCAGTTCTTC,CASSFQAEVAGEQFF
TRBJ2-1,TRBD2,TRBV20-1,.,TGCAGTGCGAGAGCCGGGACTAGCGTGGTCTATGAGCAGTTCTTC,CSARAGTSVVYEQFF
TRBJ2-7,TRBD2,TRBV5-1,few,TGCGCCAGCAGCTTGGAGTCGCGGGAGATGGACGAGCAGTACTTC,CASSLESREMDEQYF
TRBJ2-3,.,TRBV29-1,.,TGCAGCGTTGAAGATTGGGACACAAAACAGGAGCTTACGCAGTATTTT,CSVEDWDTKQELTQYF
TRBJ2-3,TRBD2,TRBV4-2,.,TGTGCCAGCAGCCAAGATTTGGCTAGCGGGACCAGGGCTACGCAGTATTTT,CASSQDLASGTRATQYF